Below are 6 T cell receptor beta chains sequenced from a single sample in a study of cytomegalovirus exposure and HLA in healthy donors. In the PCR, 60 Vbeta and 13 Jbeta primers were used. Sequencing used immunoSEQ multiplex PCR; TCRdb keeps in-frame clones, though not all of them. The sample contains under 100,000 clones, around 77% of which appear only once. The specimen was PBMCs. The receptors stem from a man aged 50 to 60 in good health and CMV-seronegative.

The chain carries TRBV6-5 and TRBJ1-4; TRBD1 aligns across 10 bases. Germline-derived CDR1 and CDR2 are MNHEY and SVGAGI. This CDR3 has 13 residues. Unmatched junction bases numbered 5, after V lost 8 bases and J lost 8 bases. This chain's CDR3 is CASRQGALEKLFF. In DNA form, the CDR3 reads TGTGCCAGCCGACAGGGGGCTTTAGAAAAACTGTTTTTT.

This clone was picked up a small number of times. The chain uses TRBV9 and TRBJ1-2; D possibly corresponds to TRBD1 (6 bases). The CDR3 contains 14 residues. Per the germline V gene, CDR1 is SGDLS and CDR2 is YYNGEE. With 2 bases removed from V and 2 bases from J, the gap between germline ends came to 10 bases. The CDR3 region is CASSVAGTNYGYTF. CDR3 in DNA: TGTGCCAGCAGCGTCGCCGGGACAAACTATGGCTACACCTTC.

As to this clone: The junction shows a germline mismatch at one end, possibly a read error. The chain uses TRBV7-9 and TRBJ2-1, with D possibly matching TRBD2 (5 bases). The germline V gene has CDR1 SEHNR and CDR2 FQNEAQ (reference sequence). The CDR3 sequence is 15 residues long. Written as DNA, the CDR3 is TGTTCCAGCAGCTCGCGGGCAAGGAGAGGGAATGAGCAGTTCTTC. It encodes CSSSSRARRGNEQFF.

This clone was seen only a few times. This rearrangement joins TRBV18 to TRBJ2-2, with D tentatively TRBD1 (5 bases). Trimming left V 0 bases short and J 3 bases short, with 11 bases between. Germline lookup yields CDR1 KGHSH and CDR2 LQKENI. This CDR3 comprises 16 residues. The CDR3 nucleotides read TGTGCCAGCTCACCACCCAGGGCCCCATACACCGGGGAGCTGTTTTTT. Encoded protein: CASSPPRAPYTGELFF.

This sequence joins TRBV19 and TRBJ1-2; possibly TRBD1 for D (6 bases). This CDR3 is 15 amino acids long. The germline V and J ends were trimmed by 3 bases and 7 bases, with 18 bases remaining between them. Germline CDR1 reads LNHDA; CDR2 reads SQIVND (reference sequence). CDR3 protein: CASSIGGSRGFGYTF. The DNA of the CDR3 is TGTGCCAGTAGTATCGGGGGGTCCAGGGGATTTGGCTACACCTTC.

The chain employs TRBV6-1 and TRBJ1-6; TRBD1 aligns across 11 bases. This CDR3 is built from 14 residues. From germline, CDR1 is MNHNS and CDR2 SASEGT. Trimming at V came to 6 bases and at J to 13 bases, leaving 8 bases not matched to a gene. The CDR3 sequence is CASSRGQGASPLHF. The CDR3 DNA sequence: TGTGCCAGCAGCCGCGGACAGGGGGCAAGTCCCCTCCACTTT.